This T cell receptor beta chain stems from a study of blood T cell repertoires in COVID-19. The wider study: The study drew acute and convalescent COVID-19 samples from the United States, Italy and Spain. T cells, B-cell-depleted T cells, or PBMCs supplied cDNA or gDNA.

In the source study's methods: Reference gene primers were amplified, and this amplification served to estimate nucleated cell counts. Here immunoSEQ multiplex PCR was the method, and the copy in TCRdb shows in-frame clones only, minus some. That table is the source of V, J and clone size, and D and trimming were worked out from the DNA. The sample has around 160,000 clones, about four fifths seen once. Trimming cost V 0 bases and J 7 bases; bases outside gene matches: 7. CDR1 is MNHEY, CDR2 SVGAGI, per germline. The CDR3 is 15 residues long. The chain couples TRBV6-5 to TRBJ1-2, with 8 nucleotides matching TRBD1. Sequenced material: peripheral blood. The source is a woman of 80 years or more with acute or convalescent COVID-19. CDR3 coding DNA: TGTGCCAGCAGTTACTCTTGGACAGGGCGGAGTGGCTACACCTTC. Its protein is CASSYSWTGRSGYTF.